Below are 20 T cell receptor beta chains sequenced from a single sample in a study of regulatory T cells in long-lasting Graves disease. Time point of the sample: persistent/refractory GD, antithyroid drugs over 5 years with positive TRAb. The TCR library was made from RNA extracted from PBMCs. CDR3 regions were amplified by Arm-PCR using iRepertoire HTBI primers to build TCR beta libraries. From the multiplex PCR reads, TCRdb called clonotypes with MiXCR, one entry per CDR3 protein. Of hundreds of thousands of distinct CDR3 sequences in the sample, about 20% were seen once. The starting material was peripheral blood mononuclear cells (PBMCs), obtained when the disease was refractory, from a patient treated with antithyroid drugs. The receptors derive from a female donor with Graves disease.

As regards this clonotype: A much bigger clone sits one base away, suggesting this may be a read error. CDR3 in amino acids: CASSLSREKLFF. For the CDR3, the DNA is TGTGCCAGCAGCCTCTCCAGAGAAAAACTGTTTTTT. The J gene is TRBJ1-4, the V gene TRBV7-9; D not certain. Trimming took off 5 bases at V and 8 bases at J, with 9 bases between the two ends. The germline CDR1 and CDR2 sequences are SEHNR and FQNEAQ (reference sequence). This CDR3 contains 12 residues.

This chain connects TRBV5-6 to TRBJ2-1, with 11 bases fitting TRBD1. J gave up 7 bases and V 2 bases, and 2 bases lay outside the gene matches. This CDR3 spans 14 amino acids. The germline gives CDR1 SGHDT, CDR2 YYEEEE. The CDR3 loop reads CASSLGTGGNEQFF. In DNA, the CDR3 is TGTGCCAGCAGCTTAGGGACAGGGGGAAATGAGCAGTTCTTC.

There are many counts of this clonotype. J is TRBJ2-7 and V is TRBV3-1, with D possibly TRBD2 on 6 matching bases. This CDR3 is built from 17 residues. CDR1 is LGHDT and CDR2 is YNNKEL in the germline V gene (reference sequence). The V end lost 0 bases, the J end lost 5 bases, and 20 bases lay between the germline ends. This chain's CDR3 is CASSQETPEGGPNEQYF. For the CDR3, the DNA is TGTGCCAGCAGCCAAGAAACCCCCGAGGGAGGCCCAAACGAGCAGTACTTC.

At least ten counts were recorded for this clonotype. The rearrangement uses TRBV25-1 and TRBJ2-7; 10 bases agree with TRBD1. Germline V lookup: CDR1 MGHDK, CDR2 SYGVNS. Trimming took 5 bases from V and 5 from J; bases not matched to a gene: 9. The length of the CDR3 is 15 residues. CDR3 region: CASSSRQGAFHEQYF. The CDR3 DNA reads TGTGCCAGCAGTTCACGACAGGGGGCTTTCCACGAGCAGTACTTC.

This clonotype was seen at least ten times. This chain links TRBV7-2 with TRBJ2-7; D could derive from TRBD1 or TRBD2 (5 bases each). There are 14 residues in the CDR3. V lost 5 bases and J lost 2, with 13 bases in between. Looked up from germline, CDR1 is SGHTA and CDR2 is FQGNSA. For the CDR3, the DNA is TGTGCCAGCAGCGTAGAAGAGGGACCCTACGAGCAGTACTTC. Its translation is CASSVEEGPYEQYF.

A remark on this clonotype: A clone one base away is much larger, so this may be a read error. This chain connects TRBV6-6 to TRBJ2-7; 8 nucleotides align to TRBD1. The CDR3 consists of 17 residues. V lost 0 bases, J lost 2 bases, and 9 bases stayed unmatched. Germline-derived CDR1 and CDR2 are MNHNY and SVGAGI (reference sequence). The CDR3 nucleotides are TGTGCCAGCAGTTACTCGACAGGGGATCATTGGCCCTACGAGCAGTACTTC. Its protein is CASSYSTGDHWPYEQYF.

At least ten counts were recorded for this clonotype. The V call is TRBV28, the J call TRBJ1-2; TRBD1 matches at 8 bases. V trimming: 6 bases; J trimming: 6 bases; junction bases outside the gene matches: 12. Germline assignment: CDR1 MDHEN and CDR2 SYDVKM. The CDR3 is 15 residues long. DNA of the CDR3: TGTGCCAGCAGACCTTGGACAGGGCTACATGATGGCTACACCTTC. This gives the protein CASRPWTGLHDGYTF.

The chain is built from TRBV3-1 and TRBJ2-2; perhaps D is TRBD1 or TRBD2 (5 bases each). With 6 bases removed from V and 4 bases from J, the gap between germline ends came to 18 bases. This CDR3 spans 16 amino acids. Per germline, CDR1 LGHDT and CDR2 YNNKEL (reference sequence). The CDR3 DNA reads TGTGCCAGCAGTCGAGGCCGGGCAGGGACCACCGGGGAGCTGTTTTTT. Encoded protein: CASSRGRAGTTGELFF. Complete variable domain (other parts from reference TRBV3-1 and TRBJ2-2): DTAVSQTPKYLVTQMGNDKSIKCEQNLGHDTMYWYKQDSKKFLKIMFSYNNKELIINETVPNRFSPKSPDKAHLNLHINSLELGDSAVYFCASSRGRAGTTGELFFGEGSRLTVL.

The chain is built from TRBV11-2 and TRBJ2-1; D is uncertain. Germline CDR1 and CDR2: SGHAT and FQNNGV. The CDR3 runs 12 residues. Trimming took off 0 bases at V and 15 bases at J, with 12 bases between the two ends. The CDR3 DNA reads as TGTGCCAGCAGCTTAGAAACCGGCCCCCGGTTCTTC. This sequence encodes CASSLETGPRFF.

This clonotype was counted many times. The J gene is TRBJ1-2, the V gene TRBV28, with D tentatively TRBD1 (6 bases). The CDR3 is 17 amino acids. Germline values: CDR1 MDHEN, CDR2 SYDVKM. The ends were cut back, 2 bases at V and 0 bases at J, with 16 bases in the middle. CDR3 nucleotides: TGTGCCAGCAGTTTAAGGGGGGGGGGCCCCTCTAACTATGGCTACACCTTC. Its translation: CASSLRGGGPSNYGYTF.

This clonotype was detected a few times. The chain employs TRBV5-6 and TRBJ1-1, with D possibly TRBD1 on 5 matching bases. Germline values: CDR1 SGHDT, CDR2 YYEEEE. The CDR3 totals 16 residues. Trimming left V 4 bases short and J 6 bases short, with 22 bases between. CDR3 protein: CASSPRGRKGGPEAFF. CDR3 in DNA: TGTGCCAGCAGCCCGAGGGGCCGGAAAGGCGGCCCTGAAGCTTTCTTT.

This clonotype was picked up many times. The chain recombines TRBV28 with TRBJ1-2; TRBD1 matches 8 bases. This CDR3 is 11 amino acids long. Germline values: CDR1 MDHEN, CDR2 SYDVKM. V lost 6 bases, J lost 8 bases, and 2 bases stayed unmatched. CDR3 region: CASRRTGGYTF. The CDR3 DNA reads TGTGCCAGCAGGCGGACAGGGGGCTACACCTTC.

This clonotype was seen repeatedly, ten times or more. The rearrangement links TRBV28 to TRBJ2-5, with TRBD2 matching over 7 bases. CDR1 is MDHEN and CDR2 is SYDVKM in the germline V gene. The CDR3 runs 14 residues. J gave up 2 bases and V 5 bases, and 5 bases lay outside the gene matches. The CDR3: CASSGLETQETQYF. In DNA, the CDR3 is TGTGCCAGCAGTGGACTAGAGACACAAGAGACCCAGTACTTC.

The chain employs TRBV5-1 and TRBJ1-1; D gene ambiguous. This CDR3 spans 13 amino acids. Trimming cost V 3 bases and J 7 bases, with 13 bases left between them. The germline V gene has CDR1 SGHRS and CDR2 YFSETQ. The CDR3: CASSYGTVNEAFF. The DNA for the CDR3 is TGCGCCAGCAGCTACGGCACAGTTAATGAAGCTTTCTTT.

This clonotype appeared many times. DNA of the CDR3: TGTGCCAGCAGTGAAGCCCCAGGGGAGGCCTACGAGCAGTACTTC. It yields the protein CASSEAPGEAYEQYF. The chain combines TRBV2 with TRBJ2-7; the D gene could be TRBD1 or TRBD2 (6 bases each). CDR3 length equals 15 residues. Trimming left V 0 bases short and J 2 bases short, with 11 bases between. Germline lookup yields CDR1 SNHLY and CDR2 FYNNEI.

This clonotype was picked up many times. The gene calls are TRBV29-1 and TRBJ1-1; a weak D match, TRBD1 (5 bases). Trimming left V 3 bases short and J 6 bases short, with 8 bases between. The germline V gene has CDR1 SQVTM and CDR2 ANQGSEA. CDR3 length: 11 amino acids. The CDR3 is CSVDGAAEAFF. The CDR3 DNA follows: TGCAGCGTTGATGGGGCCGCTGAAGCTTTCTTT. Supplemented by reference TRBV29-1 and TRBJ1-1, the full variable domain reads SAVISQKPSRDICQRGTSLTIQCQVDSQVTMMFWYRQQPGQSLTLIATANQGSEATYESGFVIDKFPISRPNLTFSTLTVSNMSPEDSSIYLCSVDGAAEAFFGQGTRLTVV.

This clonotype was seen once. A much bigger clone sits one base away, suggesting this may be a read error. This rearrangement joins TRBV10-3 to TRBJ2-2; D possibly corresponds to TRBD2 (5 bases). The CDR3 length is 11 residues. Per the germline V gene, CDR1 is ENHRY and CDR2 is SYGVKD. CDR3 DNA sequence: TGTGCCATCAGGAGCACCGGGAAGCTGTTTTTT. Translated: CAIRSTGKLFF.

This clonotype was recorded at least ten times. V usage is TRBV6-2 or TRBV6-3 and J usage is TRBJ2-7; the D gene is possibly TRBD1 (5 bases). This CDR3 is built from 13 residues. Per the germline V gene, CDR1 is MNHEY and CDR2 is SVGEGT. V dropped 2 bases and J dropped 7 bases, with 12 bases sitting between them. The CDR3 sequence: CASSYGHRREQYF. The CDR3 bases are TGTGCCAGCAGTTACGGACACCGCAGGGAGCAGTACTTC.

The chain couples TRBV28 to TRBJ2-3, with D perhaps given as TRBD1 or TRBD2 (6 bases each). V was trimmed by 4 bases and J by 0 bases, leaving 8 bases between them. CDR1 MDHEN and CDR2 SYDVKM come from the germline V gene. This CDR3 contains 14 residues. CDR3 DNA sequence: TGTGCCAGCAGTTGGGGGGCCAGCACAGATACGCAGTATTTT. Translation: CASSWGASTDTQYF. Variable domain in full (rest from reference TRBV28 and TRBJ2-3): DVKVTQSSRYLVKRTGEKVFLECVQDMDHENMFWYRQDPGLGLRLIYFSYDVKMKEKGDIPEGYSVSREKKERFSLILESASTNQTSMYLCASSWGASTDTQYFGPGTRLTVL.

V is TRBV7-2 and J is TRBJ2-1; no reliable D call. This CDR3 region has 14 residues. CDR1 and CDR2 from the germline V gene are SGHTA and FQGNSA. Trimming took 1 base from V and 8 from J, leaving 12 bases between them. CDR3 sequence (DNA): TGTGCCAGCAGCTTAGTGGGCCGTAGGTATGAGCAGTTCTTC. It encodes CASSLVGRRYEQFF.